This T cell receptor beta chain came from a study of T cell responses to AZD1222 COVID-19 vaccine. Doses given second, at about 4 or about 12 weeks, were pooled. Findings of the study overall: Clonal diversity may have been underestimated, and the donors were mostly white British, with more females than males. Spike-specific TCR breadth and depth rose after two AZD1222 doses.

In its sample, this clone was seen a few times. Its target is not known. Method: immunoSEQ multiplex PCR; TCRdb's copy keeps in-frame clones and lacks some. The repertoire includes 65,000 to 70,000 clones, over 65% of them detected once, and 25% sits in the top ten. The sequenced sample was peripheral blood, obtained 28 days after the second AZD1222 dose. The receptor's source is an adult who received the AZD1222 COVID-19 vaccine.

The CDR3 bases are TGTGCCAGTAGTATAATGGGGACCGGCTCTGGAAACACCATATATTTT. Protein product: CASSIMGTGSGNTIYF. This chain connects TRBV19 to TRBJ1-3, with TRBD1 as a possible D gene (5 bases). The V and J ends lost 2 bases and 0 bases respectively, with 11 bases between them. CDR1 and CDR2 (germline): LNHDA, SQIVND (reference sequence). There are 16 residues in the CDR3. The variable domain in full, with the rest retrieved from reference TRBV19 and TRBJ1-3, is DGGITQSPKYLFRKEGQNVTLSCEQNLNHDAMYWYRQDPGQGLRLIYYSQIVNDFQKGDIAEGYSVSREKKESFPLTVTSAQKNPTAFYLCASSIMGTGSGNTIYFGEGSWLTVV.